This record looks at one TCR beta chain sequence and its context. The data stem from a study of shared clonotypes between healthy human individuals. All donors were healthy HIV-negative adults lacking recent acute infections or vaccinations. Germline V gene lookup returns CDR1 LGHNA and CDR2 YSLEER. Trimming removed 1 base from V and 3 bases from J, with 10 bases in between. CDR3 length: 14 residues. Sequenced by immunoSEQ multiplex PCR; TCRdb stores in-frame clones only, minus some. The sample includes about 1.1 million clones, approximately 75% of them seen just once. The sequenced material came from memory CD4+ T cells from PBMCs. Indicated subset: CD45RA-negative fraction. The receptor's source is a man between 18 and 29 years old in good health. Some clones in this sample may be carry-over from other donors' samples. The chain couples TRBV4-3 to TRBJ2-7; D gene ambiguous. The CDR3 sequence is CASSQGDTDYEQYF. The DNA of the CDR3 is TGCGCCAGCAGCCAAGGAGACACCGACTACGAGCAGTACTTC.